This T cell receptor (beta chain) emerged from a study of T cell repertoires in cytomegalovirus infection. Whole-study context: Researchers turned to recently identified HLA-C-restricted CMV epitopes as well as well-studied HLA-B-restricted ones.

V lost 4 bases and J lost 0; bases outside the gene matches: 9. Germline loops: CDR1 LGHNA, CDR2 YNFKEQ. This CDR3 spans 16 amino acids. One entry per CDR3 protein results from TCRdb running MiXCR on the reads. The data hold about a million distinct CDR3 sequences, with approximately 31% observed a single time. Findings of the study overall: HLA-C-restricted CMV-specific TCR beta clonotypes prevailed in the ex vivo response.

Of note for this clonotype: Its specificity is unknown.

This receptor was obtained from a human donor in good health (CMV status not recorded). Some clones in this sample may be carry-over from other donors' samples. Sequencing was performed on cultured CD8+ T cells from PBMCs, taken from culture after CMV antigen stimulation. This chain connects TRBV4-2 to TRBJ2-7; 7 nucleotides align to TRBD2. The CDR3 is CASSPLGQRDSYEQYF. In DNA, the CDR3 is TGTGCCAGCAGCCCCCTCGGCCAGCGGGACTCCTACGAGCAGTACTTC.